This entry lists 25 T cell receptor beta chains sequenced from one sample in a study of OX40 agonist ivuxolimab in advanced cancers. TCRdb keeps only in-frame clones here, not all; method: immunoSEQ multiplex PCR. Of roughly 93,000 clones detected, about 89% appear once; the ten largest clones hold around 1.6%. The sample here was CD4+ or CD8+ T cells sorted from blood, taken in a trial of the OX40 agonist ivuxolimab. The receptor set was obtained from an adult with an advanced solid tumor such as melanoma, head and neck, liver or kidney cancer.

The chain employs TRBV27 and TRBJ2-7; 8 bases align to TRBD1. Germline lookup yields CDR1 MNHEY and CDR2 SMNVEV (reference sequence). With 6 bases clipped from V and 6 bases from J, the junction kept 10 bases outside the gene matches. The CDR3 consists of 14 residues. The CDR3 protein is CASRRWGQVVEQYF. The CDR3 bases are TGTGCCAGCAGGCGTTGGGGACAGGTAGTCGAGCAGTACTTC.

This clone is a singleton in its sample. The chain is built from TRBV21-1 and TRBJ1-4; the table assigns TRBD1, which was not confirmed against the DNA. TRBV21-1 is shown as a pseudogene. The CDR3 is 16 residues long. The CDR3 here is CASSPSQGWVGEKLFF. The CDR3 bases are TGTGCCAGCAGCCCTTCCCAGGGATGGGTGGGTGAAAAACTGTTTTTT.

This clone was picked up a small number of times. V is TRBV19 and J is TRBJ1-3; D ambiguous. Germline V gene data show CDR1 as LNHDA and CDR2 as SQIVND (reference sequence). The CDR3 consists of 13 residues. V gave up 8 bases and J gave up 0 bases, with 8 bases separating them. Here the CDR3 reads CASGSFSGNTIYF. The CDR3 bases are TGTGCCAGTGGCAGTTTCTCTGGAAACACCATATATTTT.

The chain recombines TRBV4-1 with TRBJ1-1, with TRBD1 matching over 10 bases. Trimming cost V 1 base and J 1 base; bases outside gene matches: 0. The CDR3 extends over 15 amino acids. Germline V gene sequence: CDR1 MGHRA, CDR2 YSYEKL. The CDR3 DNA reads TGCGCCAGCAGCCAAGGACAGGGGGCGAACACTGAAGCTTTCTTT. Protein product: CASSQGQGANTEAFF.

The chain links TRBV5-4 to TRBJ1-2; weak D call: TRBD1 (6 bases). This CDR3 region has 13 residues. Germline V gene sequence: CDR1 SGHNT, CDR2 YYREEE (reference sequence). V lost 4 bases to trimming and J lost 2 bases, with 9 bases between them. CDR3 sequence (DNA): TGTGCCAGCAGCCCCACAGGGAACTATGGCTACACCTTC. Its protein is CASSPTGNYGYTF.

The chain carries TRBV5-8 and TRBJ1-1; 8 bases are shared with TRBD1. Trimming took 8 bases from V and 3 from J; bases not matched to a gene: 15. Germline assignment: CDR1 SGHTS and CDR2 YDEGEE. The CDR3 has 16 residues. The CDR3 region has the DNA TGTGCCAGTCCCAGGGGACAGGCGTCGAAGGACACTGAAGCTTTCTTT. This gives the protein CASPRGQASKDTEAFF.

The chain recombines TRBV11-2 with TRBJ2-1; no clear D. V was shortened by 8 bases and J by 7 bases, with 15 bases between the two germline ends. The CDR3 length is 13 residues. The V gene's germline CDR1 is SGHAT and CDR2 FQNNGV. In nucleotides, the CDR3 is TGTGCCAGCGATCAAGGCTACGGGAATGAGCAGTTCTTC. Translating it yields CASDQGYGNEQFF.

The V and J genes are TRBV19 and TRBJ2-6; 7 bases are a match to TRBD2. The CDR3 is made up of 17 amino acids. Germline CDR1 is LNHDA and CDR2 is SQIVND (reference sequence). V shed 9 bases and J 2 bases; nucleotides not matched to a gene: 13. CDR3 sequence (DNA): TGTGCCAGCCACTCCCCCAACCGGGGGGCTGGGGCCAACGTCCTGACTTTC. It is translated as CASHSPNRGAGANVLTF.

J is TRBJ2-3 and V is TRBV5-1, with 7 nucleotides matching TRBD2. This CDR3 has 15 amino acids. CDR1 and CDR2 (germline): SGHRS, YFSETQ. V was pared by 0 bases and J by 4 bases, with 5 bases of the junction left unmatched. This CDR3 is CASSLVFSGSDTQYF. The CDR3 nucleotides read TGCGCCAGCAGCTTGGTATTTAGCGGGTCAGATACGCAGTATTTT. Together with reference TRBV5-1 and TRBJ2-3, the CDR3 gives the full variable domain: KAGVTQTPRYLIKTRGQQVTLSCSPISGHRSVSWYQQTPGQGLQFLFEYFSETQRNKGNFPGRFSGRQFSNSRSEMNVSTLELGDSALYLCASSLVFSGSDTQYFGPGTRLTVL.

The chain employs TRBV5-1 and TRBJ2-1, with D possibly being TRBD2 (5 bases). The CDR3 has 16 residues. Per germline, CDR1 SGHRS and CDR2 YFSETQ. The V and J ends lost 2 bases and 2 bases respectively, with 14 bases between them. The CDR3, as DNA: TGCGCCAGCAGCTTAGACCCATTCGGGGCCTACAATGAGCAGTTCTTC. It specifies CASSLDPFGAYNEQFF. The full variable domain, with the rest looked up from reference TRBV5-1 and TRBJ2-1, is KAGVTQTPRYLIKTRGQQVTLSCSPISGHRSVSWYQQTPGQGLQFLFEYFSETQRNKGNFPGRFSGRQFSNSRSEMNVSTLELGDSALYLCASSLDPFGAYNEQFFGPGTRLTVL.

This clone was observed a single time. The chain employs TRBV5-5 and TRBJ2-5; D is possibly TRBD1 (6 bases). Trimming took 3 bases from V and 2 from J, leaving 11 bases between them. This CDR3 comprises 14 residues. CDR1 SGHKS and CDR2 YYEKEE come from the germline V gene (reference sequence). This CDR3 is CASSSWTAQETQYF. The CDR3 bases are TGTGCCAGCAGCTCATGGACAGCTCAAGAGACCCAGTACTTC.

The gene calls are TRBV7-9 and TRBJ2-5; no clear D gene. Trimming pared 4 bases from V and 5 bases from J, leaving 14 bases between. Germline values: CDR1 SEHNR, CDR2 FQNEAQ (reference sequence). The CDR3 extends over 14 amino acids. DNA of the CDR3: TGTGCCAGCAGCTCCAAAAACCGTGCGGAGACCCAGTACTTC. This translates into CASSSKNRAETQYF.

This sequence joins TRBV5-1 and TRBJ1-6; weak D call: TRBD1 (5 bases). CDR1 and CDR2 (germline): SGHRS, YFSETQ. V was pared by 6 bases and J by 4 bases, with 11 bases between. This CDR3 is built from 14 residues. CDR3 bases: TGCGCCAGCAATCCGGGGGAGTATAATTCACCCCTCCACTTT. Protein sequence: CASNPGEYNSPLHF.

This clone has more than one count but fewer than ten. The J gene is TRBJ1-2, the V gene TRBV7-2; a possible D gene is TRBD1 (5 bases). This CDR3 has 14 amino acids. Looked up from germline, CDR1 is SGHTA and CDR2 is FQGNSA. V lost 8 bases to trimming and J lost 3 bases, with 16 bases between them. CDR3 DNA sequence: TGTGCCAGCCTCCAGGGCGGGCTGGACTATGGCTACACCTTC. Translated: CASLQGGLDYGYTF.

The rearrangement uses TRBV10-3 and TRBJ1-3, with D maybe TRBD1 (6 bases). V lost 5 bases and J 0 bases, leaving 11 bases between the germline ends. The CDR3 contains 15 residues. CDR1 and CDR2 from the germline V gene are ENHRY and SYGVKD. CDR3 sequence reads: CAISSTDSSGNTIYF. The CDR3 DNA follows: TGTGCCATCAGTTCGACGGACAGCTCTGGAAACACCATATATTTT.

This clone was counted a single time. The chain employs TRBV5-6 and TRBJ1-5, with D perhaps TRBD1 (5 bases). Germline V CDR1 and CDR2: SGHDT, YYEEEE. The CDR3 extends over 14 amino acids. Trimming took 0 bases from V and 7 from J, leaving 11 bases between them. The CDR3 is CASSLAWGGQPQHF. CDR3 nucleotide sequence: TGTGCCAGCAGCTTGGCGTGGGGCGGGCAGCCCCAGCATTTT.

This clone was counted a single time. V is TRBV11-1 and J is TRBJ2-4; the match to TRBD2 covers 7 bases. The CDR3 sequence is 18 residues long. Germline CDR1 and CDR2: SGHAT and FQDESV (reference sequence). V lost 5 bases, J lost 3 bases, and 16 bases stayed unmatched. CDR3 in amino acids: CASSRWDYSSTVKNIQYF. The CDR3 region has the DNA TGTGCCAGCAGCCGCTGGGACTATAGCTCTACGGTCAAAAACATTCAGTACTTC. Combining the CDR3 with reference TRBV11-1 and TRBJ2-4 gives the whole variable domain EAEVAQSPRYKITEKSQAVAFWCDPISGHATLYWYRQILGQGPELLVQFQDESVVDDSQLPKDRFSAERLKGVDSTLKIQPAELGDSAMYLCASSRWDYSSTVKNIQYFGAGTRLSVL.

V usage is TRBV10-2 and J usage is TRBJ1-3; D possibly corresponds to TRBD1 (5 bases). V shed 2 bases and J shed 0 bases, with 11 bases lying between them. Germline V CDR1 and CDR2: WSHSY, SAAADI. CDR3 length: 16 residues. DNA of the CDR3: TGCGCCAGCAGTGAGAGGGACGGCGTCTCTGGAAACACCATATATTTT. This gives the protein CASSERDGVSGNTIYF.

The rearrangement uses TRBV9 and TRBJ2-3; 7 bases fit TRBD1. Per the germline V gene, CDR1 is SGDLS and CDR2 is YYNGEE. J lost 0 bases, V lost 4 bases, and 5 bases had no gene match. This CDR3 has 15 amino acids. The CDR3 DNA reads as TGTGCCAGCAGCACCCGGGACAGAAGCACAGATACGCAGTATTTT. Its translation: CASSTRDRSTDTQYF.

This clone is a singleton in its sample. The rearrangement links TRBV6-4 to TRBJ2-5; the match to TRBD2 covers 7 bases. The CDR3 sequence is 20 residues long. The ends lost 1 base at V and 2 bases at J; junction bases unmatched: 19. Germline V lookup: CDR1 MRHNA, CDR2 SNTAGT. The CDR3 sequence: CASSDFTREGLALPQETQYF. The CDR3 bases are TGTGCCAGCAGTGACTTCACCAGGGAGGGTTTAGCTTTACCACAAGAGACCCAGTACTTC.

The chain combines TRBV7-9 with TRBJ2-7; the D is unclear. Germline loops: CDR1 SEHNR, CDR2 FQNEAQ (reference sequence). V lost 1 base and J lost 3, with 10 bases in between. The CDR3 totals 14 residues. CDR3 residues: CASSLESIDYEQYF. CDR3 bases: TGTGCCAGCAGCTTAGAATCCATCGACTACGAGCAGTACTTC.

J is TRBJ1-2 and V is TRBV28; tentatively, D is TRBD1 (6 bases). The CDR3 has 13 amino acids. CDR1 and CDR2 (germline): MDHEN, SYDVKM. Trimming shortened V by 7 bases and J by 7 bases, and 16 bases separated the two germline ends. In nucleotides, the CDR3 is TGTGCCAGCATCGAAAGGGGGGCAGGTGGCTACACCTTC. Translated: CASIERGAGGYTF.

The chain recombines TRBV29-1 with TRBJ2-7; tentative D call: TRBD1 (5 bases). In germline, CDR1 is SQVTM, CDR2 ANQGSEA. CDR3 length: 12 amino acids. V gave up 3 bases and J gave up 5 bases, with 11 bases separating them. This CDR3 reads CSVDGQGNEQYF. The CDR3 region has the DNA TGCAGCGTTGACGGGCAGGGCAACGAGCAGTACTTC.

The rearrangement uses TRBV27 and TRBJ1-4, with 8 nucleotides matching TRBD1. The CDR3 has 13 amino acids. The trim removed 9 bases at V and 8 bases at J, leaving 8 bases unmatched. Germline V gene lookup returns CDR1 MNHEY and CDR2 SMNVEV (reference sequence). CDR3 loop: CASGDRFSEKLFF. The CDR3 DNA follows: TGTGCCAGTGGGGACAGGTTCTCGGAAAAACTGTTTTTT. The complete variable domain, with remaining parts taken from reference TRBV27 and TRBJ1-4, reads EAQVTQNPRYLITVTGKKLTVTCSQNMNHEYMSWYRQDPGLGLRQIYYSMNVEVTDKGDVPEGYKVSRKEKRNFPLILESPSPNQTSLYFCASGDRFSEKLFFGSGTQLSVL.

The chain has TRBV2 and TRBJ2-7; D unclear. From germline, CDR1 is SNHLY and CDR2 FYNNEI. V lost 1 base and J 1 base, leaving 11 bases between the germline ends. There are 15 residues in the CDR3. In DNA form, the CDR3 reads TGTGCCAGCAGTGAAGGGGCAGTCTTATCCTACGAGCAGTACTTC. Its protein product is CASSEGAVLSYEQYF.